Sequencing of this TCR beta chain was carried out in a study of beta chain features in type 1 diabetes listed by TCRdb under 2018. General notes on the study: Mean age, gender distribution, total cell number and subset yield did not differ between patients and healthy donors. A total of approximately 110,000,000 sorted cells were examined across all samples, and a strong correlation was observed between cell number per subset and RNA yield. The study compared the TCRB repertoires of sorted circulating CD4+ T cell subsets in recently diagnosed type 1 diabetes patients with those in matched healthy donors. Regulatory and stem cell-like memory subsets were isolated from only 8 patients and roughly 8 healthy donors, whereas naive and central memory subsets came from all 30 or so donors. The full study reports these points: Fewer insertions and more nucleotide deletions at VDJ recombination sites were observed in patients with type 1 diabetes, implying thymic rearrangement abnormalities. In all four CD4+ subsets, TCRB CDR3 length was moderately but significantly shorter in type 1 diabetes patients. HLA sub-analyses involved small numbers of individuals, so any influence of HLA type on TCRB rearrangement remained unresolved. PCR might favor shorter templates, but patient and control samples were amplified and corrected together, so any skew would affect both groups equally. Sequencing cDNA rather than genomic DNA could over-represent highly expressing activated cells, although activation and CD3 levels did not differ between groups. Naive, central memory and regulatory TCRB repertoires appeared to be more alike among patients than among healthy donors.

CDR1 and CDR2 were assigned from the germline V gene as SGHRS and YFSETQ. The CDR3, from cysteine to phenylalanine, totals 16 residues. Of all the DNA, just the CDR3 is kept, 48 bases in frame from base 1. Cut back by 0 bases and 2 bases, the V and J ends lie 12 bases apart. To note about this clone: Its antigen remains unidentified. Base-call qualities are not available, and no considerably larger clone is one nucleotide away.

From each donor, a single peripheral blood sample of 90 to 150 mL on average was drawn into heparinised tubes. A BD FACSAria II was used to sort naive, central memory, regulatory and stem cell-like memory CD4+ T cells with a panel that included CD45RO, CCR7, CD25, CD127, CD95 and CD27. A purity above 98% was achieved for all sorted populations. PBMCs were separated immediately by Lymphoprep density gradient centrifugation and were stained directly, without being cultured. So that batch effects would be minimized, each experiment stained and sorted samples in pairs, pairing one healthy donor with one patient. The entire isolated RNA was reverse transcribed using the High Capacity cDNA Reverse Transcription Kit, and thus expressed TCRB transcripts were sequenced. Naive, central memory and regulatory T cell samples underwent deep immunoSEQ sequencing, averaging around 4 million total reads per sample. Sorted cells were lysed in RLT buffer and RNA was extracted with DNase-treated RNeasy Micro or Mini kits, depending on cell number. Each cell subset was processed separately to prevent cross-contamination, with patient and healthy donor samples processed together. The immunoSEQ multiplex PCR was used to amplify TCRB sequences from cDNA, yielding 87-bp fragments that span the CDR3 region. Sequencing of the amplicons was done on the Illumina HiSeq platform. The paper's data handling went like this. PCR bias was computationally corrected using synthetic template baselines, reads within Hamming distance 2 were collapsed, and singletons that could not be merged were discarded. Reads were aligned against IMGT so that V, D and J genes, CDR3 length and insertions or deletions at six rearrangement sites could be assigned. Within each subset, clonotype counts were normalized to the number of sorted cells before true diversity and Gini coefficients were calculated with the tcR R package. Repertoire sharing was quantified using the overlap coefficient calculated on TCRB nucleotide sequences. TCRdb mirrors the immuneACCESS table, restricted to in-frame sequences. Some clones are absent from its copies; in checked studies, under half trace to an unresolved V gene, and the reason for the others is unknown. That table gives V, J and clone size, and the DNA gave D and trimming. Present in this sample are about 99,000 clones, 25% to 35% of which were seen just once. The ten most abundant clones make up 0.53% of the sample.

The sequence was obtained from a woman between 18 and 29 years old with type 1 diabetes. Sequencing used central memory CD4+ T cells from blood. In this chain, TRBV5-1 is recombined with TRBJ1-5; no confident D gene assignment can be made. The CDR3 sequence is CASSLDAVEGNQPQHF. The DNA sequence follows: TGCGCCAGCAGCTTGGACGCGGTTGAGGGCAATCAGCCCCAGCATTTT. Where the CDR3 stops, the reference TRBV5-1 and TRBJ1-5 genes take over; the full variable domain is KAGVTQTPRYLIKTRGQQVTLSCSPISGHRSVSWYQQTPGQGLQFLFEYFSETQRNKGNFPGRFSGRQFSNSRSEMNVSTLELGDSALYLCASSLDAVEGNQPQHFGDGTRLSIL.